One and the same sample provided the 26 T cell receptor beta chains below, sequenced in a study of control samples from healthy donors and cancer patients. Here immunoSEQ multiplex PCR was the method, and the copy in TCRdb shows in-frame clones only, minus some. Here the sample spans some 120,000 clones, about 93% being singletons. Material: blood. These receptors were obtained from a man aged 25-40 years in good health.

This chain connects TRBV4-1 to TRBJ1-3, with 8 positions matching TRBD1. There are 17 residues in the CDR3. After removal of 4 bases from V and 2 bases from J, the junction contained 10 bases not matched to a gene. Germline-derived CDR1 and CDR2 are MGHRA and YSYEKL. The CDR3 DNA sequence: TGCGCCAGCAGCCCGAGCAGCGCGGACAGGGCTGGAAACACCATATATTTT. Translated: CASSPSSADRAGNTIYF.

The chain is built from TRBV27 and TRBJ1-1; D unresolved. This CDR3 spans 14 amino acids. The germline gives CDR1 MNHEY, CDR2 SMNVEV (reference sequence). V gave up 5 bases and J gave up 1 base, with 11 bases separating them. The CDR3 spells CASSLGGSNTEAFF. The CDR3 region has the DNA TGTGCCAGCAGTCTGGGTGGTTCGAACACTGAAGCTTTCTTT.

The genes are TRBV27 and TRBJ1-4; perhaps TRBD1 as D (5 bases). This CDR3 has 15 amino acids. The germline CDR1 and CDR2 sequences are MNHEY and SMNVEV (reference sequence). Trimming cost V 4 bases and J 2 bases, with 11 bases left between them. CDR3 in amino acids: CASSSYGGTNEKLFF. Written as DNA, the CDR3 is TGTGCCAGCAGTTCCTATGGGGGGACTAATGAAAAACTGTTTTTT. Using reference TRBV27 and TRBJ1-4 for the parts outside the CDR3, the full variable domain is EAQVTQNPRYLITVTGKKLTVTCSQNMNHEYMSWYRQDPGLGLRQIYYSMNVEVTDKGDVPEGYKVSRKEKRNFPLILESPSPNQTSLYFCASSSYGGTNEKLFFGSGTQLSVL.

This sequence joins TRBV24-1 and TRBJ2-4; D gene uncertain. Between the trimmed V and J ends, which lost 3 bases and 9 bases, there was a span of 14 bases. Germline V gene lookup returns CDR1 KGHDR and CDR2 SFDVKD. There are 14 residues in the CDR3. CDR3 sequence reads: CATSDPQRAGIQYF. In nucleotides, the CDR3 is TGTGCCACCAGTGATCCCCAAAGGGCTGGCATTCAGTACTTC.

This chain joins TRBV7-2 and TRBJ1-5, with D perhaps TRBD1 (5 bases). The V gene's germline CDR1 is SGHTA and CDR2 FQGNSA. V lost 7 bases to trimming and J lost 2 bases, with 21 bases between them. The CDR3 spans 17 residues. The CDR3 DNA is TGTGCCAGCACAACCCCAGCGGGGGAGTGGGGCAATCAGCCCCAGCATTTT. This gives the protein CASTTPAGEWGNQPQHF.

This clone has a single count. V is TRBV24-1 and J is TRBJ1-5; no clear D. Germline V gene sequence: CDR1 KGHDR, CDR2 SFDVKD. The CDR3 loop spans 13 amino acids. V was trimmed by 3 bases and J by 3 bases, leaving 5 bases between them. CDR3 protein: CATSDRPNQPQHF. DNA of the CDR3: TGTGCCACCAGTGATCGGCCCAATCAGCCCCAGCATTTT.

The chain combines TRBV6-6 with TRBJ1-2; D unclear. The CDR3 length is 11 residues. Germline assignment: CDR1 MNHNY and CDR2 SVGAGI (reference sequence). Trimming took 6 bases from V and 4 from J, leaving 6 bases between them. The DNA for the CDR3 is TGTGCCAGCAGAGTCTCCTATGGCTACACCTTC. Translated, it gives CASRVSYGYTF.

J is TRBJ1-4 and V is TRBV19; D is uncertain. The germline V and J ends were trimmed by 7 bases and 3 bases, with 9 bases remaining between them. Germline CDR1 LNHDA, CDR2 SQIVND (reference sequence). The CDR3 extends over 13 amino acids. Here the CDR3 DNA reads TGTGCCAGTACGGCAGGAGCTAATGAAAAACTGTTTTTT. This sequence encodes CASTAGANEKLFF.

The V gene is TRBV28, the J gene TRBJ2-7; 9 bases fit TRBD1. Germline trimming cut 7 bases from V and 8 bases from J; bases unmatched to any gene: 6. CDR3 length equals 12 residues. CDR1 and CDR2 from the germline V gene are MDHEN and SYDVKM. CDR3 in amino acids: CASTGDRVKQYF. As DNA, the CDR3 is TGTGCCAGCACGGGGGACAGGGTTAAGCAGTACTTC.

This sequence joins TRBV2 and TRBJ1-1; 7 positions match TRBD1. The CDR3 consists of 13 residues. Looked up from germline, CDR1 is SNHLY and CDR2 is FYNNEI. The V segment lost 6 bases and the J segment 8 bases; nucleotides outside the gene matches: 9. This CDR3 reads CASSLGQRYEAFF. The CDR3 DNA sequence: TGTGCCAGCAGCTTGGGACAGAGGTACGAAGCTTTCTTT.

The V and J genes are TRBV27 and TRBJ1-4; 7 bases match TRBD1. The V and J ends lost 5 bases and 3 bases, in that order; junction bases with no gene match: 12. Per germline, CDR1 MNHEY and CDR2 SMNVEV (reference sequence). The CDR3 has 17 amino acids. CDR3 amino acids: CASSTLTGREANEKLFF. CDR3 nucleotide sequence: TGTGCCAGCAGTACCCTGACAGGGAGGGAGGCTAATGAAAAACTGTTTTTT.

The J gene is TRBJ1-1, the V gene TRBV5-4; D remains ambiguous. The germline V gene encodes CDR1 SGHNT and CDR2 YYREEE (reference sequence). V was shortened by 4 bases and J by 11 bases, with 15 bases between the two germline ends. This CDR3 is built from 12 residues. The CDR3 region is CASSTAGRKAFF. The CDR3 bases are TGTGCCAGCAGCACCGCCGGCAGGAAGGCTTTCTTT.

The rearrangement joins TRBV5-1 to TRBJ1-1, with 7 bases identical to TRBD1. Trimming took 7 bases from V and 1 from J; bases not matched to a gene: 4. CDR3 length: 13 amino acids. Germline values: CDR1 SGHRS, CDR2 YFSETQ. The CDR3 nucleotides read TGCGCCAGCGGTGCAGGGGGGAACACTGAAGCTTTCTTT. It encodes CASGAGGNTEAFF.

This sequence joins TRBV30 and TRBJ1-2; D may be TRBD1 (5 bases). The CDR3 contains 16 residues. Germline V gene sequence: CDR1 GTSNPN, CDR2 SVGIG (reference sequence). V lost 0 bases, J lost 5 bases, and 19 bases lay in between. The CDR3 DNA sequence: TGTGCCTGGAGTGTTCGGGGACCGGGTGGGGGTTATGGCTACACCTTC. This encodes CAWSVRGPGGGYGYTF.

The J gene is TRBJ1-4, the V gene TRBV7-9; D may be TRBD1 (6 bases). Germline V CDR1 and CDR2: SEHNR, FQNEAQ (reference sequence). The CDR3 spans 18 residues. V was clipped by 5 bases and J by 2 bases, with 21 bases between them. The CDR3: CASSPYDTGLGTNEKLFF. As DNA, the CDR3 is TGTGCCAGCAGCCCCTACGATACAGGGTTAGGGACTAATGAAAAACTGTTTTTT.

In this sample, this clone turned up once. The V call is TRBV2, the J call TRBJ2-5; D is unclear. The CDR3 consists of 13 residues. Trimming left V 3 bases short and J 2 bases short, with 7 bases between. Germline lookup yields CDR1 SNHLY and CDR2 FYNNEI. The chain's CDR3 is CASSDGRQETQYF. CDR3 DNA: TGTGCCAGCAGTGACGGCAGACAAGAGACCCAGTACTTC.

This chain links TRBV19 with TRBJ1-2, with 9 nucleotides matching TRBD1. The CDR3 spans 12 residues. Looked up from germline, CDR1 is LNHDA and CDR2 is SQIVND (reference sequence). Trimming at V came to 6 bases and at J to 6 bases, leaving 2 bases not matched to a gene. CDR3 protein: CASRTGGDGYTF. The CDR3 region has the DNA TGTGCCAGTAGGACAGGGGGGGATGGCTACACCTTC.

The rearrangement uses TRBV9 and TRBJ1-2; no definite D call. V shed 6 bases and J shed 5 bases, with 17 bases lying between them. The CDR3 has 14 amino acids. Germline-derived CDR1 and CDR2 are SGDLS and YYNGEE. CDR3 sequence: CASTMTDRSYGYTF. As DNA, the CDR3 is TGTGCCAGCACTATGACGGACCGATCTTATGGCTACACCTTC.

This chain's CDR3 is CASSSGLAGLNEQFF. DNA for the CDR3: TGTGCCAGCAGCTCGGGACTAGCGGGCCTCAATGAGCAGTTCTTC. This chain joins TRBV9 and TRBJ2-1; 12 bases match TRBD2. Germline V gene sequence: CDR1 SGDLS, CDR2 YYNGEE. V trimming: 4 bases; J trimming: 6 bases; junction bases outside the gene matches: 5. The CDR3 is 15 residues long.

The V call is TRBV30, the J call TRBJ2-7; D may correspond to TRBD1 or TRBD2 (6 bases each). The CDR3 has 11 residues. In germline, CDR1 is GTSNPN, CDR2 SVGIG (reference sequence). V was shortened by 0 bases and J by 7 bases, with 7 bases between the two germline ends. The CDR3 nucleotides read TGTGCCTGGAGTGTAGGGGGGGAGCAGTACGTC. Amino acids: CAWSVGGEQYV.

V and J are TRBV5-6 and TRBJ1-1, with D perhaps TRBD1 (6 bases). The CDR3 extends over 14 amino acids. Germline loops: CDR1 SGHDT, CDR2 YYEEEE. The ends were cut back, 4 bases at V and 1 base at J, with 11 bases in the middle. CDR3: CASSLGGWNTEAFF. In nucleotides, the CDR3 is TGTGCCAGCAGCCTGGGGGGCTGGAACACTGAAGCTTTCTTT.

This clone was counted a few times. The rearrangement links TRBV6-5 to TRBJ1-3; D might be TRBD1 (5 bases). The germline V gene encodes CDR1 MNHEY and CDR2 SVGAGI. The CDR3 length is 14 residues. V lost 5 bases to trimming and J lost 2 bases, with 10 bases between them. The CDR3 loop reads CASSRGGPGNTIYF. The CDR3 DNA follows: TGTGCCAGCAGTCGGGGGGGACCTGGAAACACCATATATTTT.

This chain joins TRBV12-3 or TRBV12-4 and TRBJ1-2; no firm D call. The CDR3 totals 13 residues. Trimming left V 8 bases short and J 6 bases short, with 16 bases between. The CDR3 bases are TGTGCCAGCCCCGGACTGACTGAGGATGGCTACACCTTC. Its translation is CASPGLTEDGYTF.

This chain connects TRBV27 to TRBJ1-3, with no clear D. The CDR3 runs to 13 residues. Germline V CDR1 and CDR2: MNHEY, SMNVEV (reference sequence). Trimming shortened V by 6 bases and J by 0 bases, and 6 bases separated the two germline ends. CDR3 in DNA: TGTGCCAGCAGGTTGAGCTCTGGAAACACCATATATTTT. As protein: CASRLSSGNTIYF.

The chain uses TRBV7-9 and TRBJ2-3, with TRBD1 matching 9 bases. After removal of 5 bases from V and 3 bases from J, the junction contained 6 bases not matched to a gene. Per germline, CDR1 SEHNR and CDR2 FQNEAQ (reference sequence). CDR3 length equals 15 residues. This chain's CDR3 is CASSVPGQGTDTQYF. The CDR3 DNA reads TGTGCCAGCAGCGTACCGGGACAGGGAACAGATACGCAGTATTTT. Based on the CDR3 plus reference TRBV7-9 and TRBJ2-3, the full variable domain is DTGVSQNPRHKITKRGQNVTFRCDPISEHNRLYWYRQTLGQGPEFLTYFQNEAQLEKSRLLSDRFSAERPKGSFSTLEIQRTEQGDSAMYLCASSVPGQGTDTQYFGPGTRLTVL.

The CDR3 reads CASSMRQFGGSGTEAFF. The CDR3 bases are TGTGCCAGTAGTATGCGGCAGTTCGGAGGGAGTGGGACTGAAGCTTTCTTT. This chain links TRBV19 with TRBJ1-1; D gene unclear. This CDR3 is built from 17 residues. The V and J ends lost 3 bases and 5 bases respectively, with 22 bases between them. Germline CDR1 reads LNHDA; CDR2 reads SQIVND (reference sequence).